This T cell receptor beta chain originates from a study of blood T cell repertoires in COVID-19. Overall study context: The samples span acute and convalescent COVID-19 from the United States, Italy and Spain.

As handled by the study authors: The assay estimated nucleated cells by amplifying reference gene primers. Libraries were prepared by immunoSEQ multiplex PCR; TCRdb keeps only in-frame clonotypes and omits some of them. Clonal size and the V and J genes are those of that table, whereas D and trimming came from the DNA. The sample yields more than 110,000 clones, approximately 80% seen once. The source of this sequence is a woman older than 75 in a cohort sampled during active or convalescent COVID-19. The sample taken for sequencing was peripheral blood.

CDR3 loop: CAPRGGNYGYTF. The CDR3 nucleotides read TGTGCCCCGAGAGGAGGCAACTATGGCTACACCTTC. This chain uses TRBV10-3 with TRBJ1-2; the D is unclear. There are 12 residues in the CDR3. V was trimmed by 11 bases and J by 2 bases, leaving 12 bases between them. Germline CDR1 reads ENHRY; CDR2 reads SYGVKD.